The T cell receptor beta chain described here comes from a study of cytomegalovirus exposure and HLA in healthy donors. Overall study findings and caveats: Later on, an analysis tied approximately 17,000 TCR beta sequences to HLA alleles at 0.05 false discovery rate.

This PCR relied on a set of 60 Vbeta primers and 13 Jbeta primers. Clones were sequenced by immunoSEQ multiplex PCR, and TCRdb holds only the in-frame ones, with some missing. The profile covers 150,000 to 250,000 clones, with around 80% appearing a single time and under 4.5% taken by the ten largest. As regards this clone: Its antigen is currently unknown.

V was cut by 0 bases and J by 9 bases, with 13 bases left in between. Germline-derived CDR1 and CDR2 are SGDLS and YYNGEE. The CDR3 extends over 14 amino acids. Specimen: PBMCs. This sequence joins TRBV9 and TRBJ2-1, with no clear D. This clonotype was sampled from a woman in her 30s in good health and CMV-seropositive. CDR3 in DNA: TGTGCCAGCAGCGTAGATCTCCAGCGAAGTGAGCAGTTCTTC. It translates to CASSVDLQRSEQFF. Full variable domain (remainder filled in from reference TRBV9 and TRBJ2-1): DSGVTQTPKHLITATGQRVTLRCSPRSGDLSVYWYQQSLDQGLQFLIQYYNGEERAKGNILERFSAQQFPDLHSELNLSSLELGDSALYFCASSVDLQRSEQFFGPGTRLTVL.